This TCR beta chain came from a study of cytomegalovirus exposure and HLA in healthy donors. General study findings and limits: Confirmation in vitro established that three CMV-associated chains were specific for CMV antigens.

PCR was performed using 60 Vbeta and 13 Jbeta primers. Sequenced by immunoSEQ multiplex PCR; TCRdb stores in-frame clones only, minus some. The sample has some 150,000 clones; 80% are singletons. Details on this clone: What it binds is not known.

CDR1 is SGHDT and CDR2 is YYEEEE in the germline V gene. Germline trimming cut 3 bases from V and 4 bases from J; bases unmatched to any gene: 9. This CDR3 region has 16 residues. The clonotype comes from a woman in her thirties in good health and CMV-seronegative. The sequencing sample was made of PBMCs. The rearrangement joins TRBV5-6 to TRBJ1-3; 8 bases agree with TRBD1. The CDR3 protein is CASSSLGQGTGNTIYF. The CDR3 region has the DNA TGTGCCAGCAGCTCGCTCGGACAGGGAACCGGAAACACCATATATTTT.